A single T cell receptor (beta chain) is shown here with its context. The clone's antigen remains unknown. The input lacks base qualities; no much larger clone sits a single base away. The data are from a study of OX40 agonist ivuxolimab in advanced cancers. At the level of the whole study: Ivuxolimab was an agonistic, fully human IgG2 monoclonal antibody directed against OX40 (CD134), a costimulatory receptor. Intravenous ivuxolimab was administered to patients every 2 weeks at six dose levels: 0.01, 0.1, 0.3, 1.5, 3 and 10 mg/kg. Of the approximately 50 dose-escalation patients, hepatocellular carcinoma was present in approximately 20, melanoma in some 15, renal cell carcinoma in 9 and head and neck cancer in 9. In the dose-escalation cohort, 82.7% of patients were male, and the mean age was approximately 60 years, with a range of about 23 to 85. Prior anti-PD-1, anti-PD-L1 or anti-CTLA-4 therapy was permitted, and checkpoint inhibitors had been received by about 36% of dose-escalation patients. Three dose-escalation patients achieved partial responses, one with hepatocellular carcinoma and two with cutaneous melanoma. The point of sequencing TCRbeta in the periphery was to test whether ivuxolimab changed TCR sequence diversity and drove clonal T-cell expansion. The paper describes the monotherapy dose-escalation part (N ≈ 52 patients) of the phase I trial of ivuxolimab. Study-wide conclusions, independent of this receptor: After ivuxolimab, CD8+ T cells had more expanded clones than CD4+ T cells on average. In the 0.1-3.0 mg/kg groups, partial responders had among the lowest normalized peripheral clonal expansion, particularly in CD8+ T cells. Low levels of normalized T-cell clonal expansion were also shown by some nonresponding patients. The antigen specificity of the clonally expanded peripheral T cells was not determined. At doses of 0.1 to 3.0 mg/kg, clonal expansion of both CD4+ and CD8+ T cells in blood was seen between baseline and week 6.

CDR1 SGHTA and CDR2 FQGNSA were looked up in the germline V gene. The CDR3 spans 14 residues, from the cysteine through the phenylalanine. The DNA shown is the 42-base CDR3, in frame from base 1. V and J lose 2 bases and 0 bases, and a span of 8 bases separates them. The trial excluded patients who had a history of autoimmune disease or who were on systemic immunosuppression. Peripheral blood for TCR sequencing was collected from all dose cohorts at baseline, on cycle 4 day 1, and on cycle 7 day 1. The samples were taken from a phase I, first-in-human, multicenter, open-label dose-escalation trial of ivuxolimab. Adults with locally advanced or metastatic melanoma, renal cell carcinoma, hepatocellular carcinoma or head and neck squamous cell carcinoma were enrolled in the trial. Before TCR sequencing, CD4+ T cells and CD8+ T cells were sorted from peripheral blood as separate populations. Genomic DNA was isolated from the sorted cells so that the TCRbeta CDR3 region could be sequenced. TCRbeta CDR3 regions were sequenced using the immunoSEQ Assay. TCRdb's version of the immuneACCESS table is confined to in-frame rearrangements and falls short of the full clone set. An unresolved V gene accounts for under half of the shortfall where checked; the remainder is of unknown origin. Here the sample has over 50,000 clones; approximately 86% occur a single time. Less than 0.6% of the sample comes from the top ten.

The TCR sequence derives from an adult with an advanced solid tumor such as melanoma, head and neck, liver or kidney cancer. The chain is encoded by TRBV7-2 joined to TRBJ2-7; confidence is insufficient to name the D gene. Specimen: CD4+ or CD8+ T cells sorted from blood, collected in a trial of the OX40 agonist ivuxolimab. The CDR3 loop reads CASSLRSDSYEQYF. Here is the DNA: TGTGCCAGCAGCTTACGGTCCGACTCCTACGAGCAGTACTTC.